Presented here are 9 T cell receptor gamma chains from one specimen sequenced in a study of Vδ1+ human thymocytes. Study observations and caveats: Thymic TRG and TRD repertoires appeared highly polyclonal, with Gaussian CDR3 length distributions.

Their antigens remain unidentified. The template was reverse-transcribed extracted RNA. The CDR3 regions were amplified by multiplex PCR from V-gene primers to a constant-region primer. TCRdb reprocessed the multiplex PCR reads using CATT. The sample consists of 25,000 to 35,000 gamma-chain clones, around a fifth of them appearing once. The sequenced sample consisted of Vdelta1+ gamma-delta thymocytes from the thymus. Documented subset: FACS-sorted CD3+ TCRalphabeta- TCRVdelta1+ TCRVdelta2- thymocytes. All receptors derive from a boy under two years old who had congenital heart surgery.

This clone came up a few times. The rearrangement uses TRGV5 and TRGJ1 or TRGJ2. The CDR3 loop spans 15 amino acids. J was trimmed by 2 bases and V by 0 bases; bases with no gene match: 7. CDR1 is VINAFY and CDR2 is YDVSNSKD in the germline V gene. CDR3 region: CATWDRPIYYYKKLF. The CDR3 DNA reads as TGTGCCACCTGGGACAGGCCGATTTATTATTATAAGAAACTCTTT.

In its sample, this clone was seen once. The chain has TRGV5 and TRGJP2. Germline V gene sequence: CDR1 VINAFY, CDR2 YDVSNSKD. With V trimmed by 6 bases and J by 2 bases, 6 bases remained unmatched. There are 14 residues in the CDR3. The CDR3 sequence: CATWYASSDWIKTF. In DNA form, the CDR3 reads TGTGCCACCTGGTACGCAAGTAGTGATTGGATCAAGACGTTT.

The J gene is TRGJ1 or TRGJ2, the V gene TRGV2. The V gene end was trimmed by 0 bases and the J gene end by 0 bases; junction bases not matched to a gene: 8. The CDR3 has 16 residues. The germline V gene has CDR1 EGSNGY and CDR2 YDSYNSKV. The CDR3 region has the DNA TGTGCCACCTGGGACGGGCGTCCCACGAATTATTATAAGAAACTCTTT. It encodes CATWDGRPTNYYKKLF.

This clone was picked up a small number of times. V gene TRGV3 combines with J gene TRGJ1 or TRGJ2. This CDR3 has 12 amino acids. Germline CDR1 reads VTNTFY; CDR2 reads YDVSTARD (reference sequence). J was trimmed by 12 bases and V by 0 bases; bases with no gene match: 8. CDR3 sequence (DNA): TGTGCCACCTGGGACAGGCAAAAAAGGAAACTCTTT. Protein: CATWDRQKRKLF.

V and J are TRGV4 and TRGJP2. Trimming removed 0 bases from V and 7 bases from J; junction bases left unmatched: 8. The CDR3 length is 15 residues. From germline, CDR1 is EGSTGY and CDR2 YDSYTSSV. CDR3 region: CATWDGAGYDWIKTF. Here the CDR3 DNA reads TGTGCCACCTGGGATGGGGCGGGGTATGATTGGATCAAGACGTTT.

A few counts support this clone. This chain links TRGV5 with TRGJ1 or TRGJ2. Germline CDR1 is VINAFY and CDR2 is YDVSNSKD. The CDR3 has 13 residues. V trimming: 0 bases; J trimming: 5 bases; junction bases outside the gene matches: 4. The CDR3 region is CATWDRLHYKKLF. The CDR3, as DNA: TGTGCCACCTGGGACAGGCTACATTATAAGAAACTCTTT.

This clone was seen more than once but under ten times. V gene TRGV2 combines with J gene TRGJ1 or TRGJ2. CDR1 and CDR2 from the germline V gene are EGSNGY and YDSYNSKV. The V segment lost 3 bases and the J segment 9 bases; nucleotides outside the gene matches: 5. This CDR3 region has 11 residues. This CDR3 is CATWDRTKKLF. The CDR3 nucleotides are TGTGCCACCTGGGACAGGACTAAGAAACTCTTT.

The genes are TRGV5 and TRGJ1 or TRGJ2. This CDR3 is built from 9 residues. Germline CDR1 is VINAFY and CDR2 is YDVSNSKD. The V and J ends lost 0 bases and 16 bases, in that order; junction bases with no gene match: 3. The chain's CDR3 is CATWDRHLF. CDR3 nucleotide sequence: TGTGCCACCTGGGACAGGCACCTCTTT.

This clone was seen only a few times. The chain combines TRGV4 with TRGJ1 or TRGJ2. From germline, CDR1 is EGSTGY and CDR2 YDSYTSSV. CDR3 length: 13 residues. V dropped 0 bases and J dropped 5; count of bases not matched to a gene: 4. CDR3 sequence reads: CATWDGQNYKKLF. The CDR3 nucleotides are TGTGCCACCTGGGATGGGCAGAATTATAAGAAACTCTTT.